Presented here are 31 T cell receptor beta chains from one specimen sequenced in a study of monozygotic twins with cystic fibrosis. Sequencing was performed with immunoSEQ multiplex PCR; in TCRdb, only in-frame clones are kept and a portion is missing. The sample records over 14,000 clones, around 84% being singletons. The sequenced sample was blood. The receptor set was obtained from a boy aged 5-17 years with cystic fibrosis.

This clone was recorded only once. V is TRBV7-9 and J is TRBJ2-3; 7 nucleotides agree with TRBD2. With V trimmed by 6 bases and J by 3 bases, 15 bases remained unmatched. Per germline, CDR1 SEHNR and CDR2 FQNEAQ (reference sequence). This CDR3 contains 17 residues. The DNA of the CDR3 is TGTGCCAGCAGTCATTTTGGGTTCGGGGGGAGGACAGATACGCAGTATTTT. It translates to CASSHFGFGGRTDTQYF.

The V call is TRBV5-8, the J call TRBJ1-3; D not resolved. Trimming cost V 0 bases and J 0 bases, with 10 bases left between them. The CDR3 has 16 amino acids. Germline V lookup: CDR1 SGHTS, CDR2 YDEGEE. The CDR3 nucleotides are TGTGCCAGCAGCTTGGCCGGGCCTCCCTCTGGAAACACCATATATTTT. Translating it yields CASSLAGPPSGNTIYF.

V usage is TRBV20-1 and J usage is TRBJ2-3; D gene uncertain. The V end lost 4 bases, the J end lost 6 bases, and 8 bases lay between the germline ends. The CDR3 covers 11 residues. Germline loops: CDR1 DFQATT, CDR2 SNEGSKA (reference sequence). The CDR3, as DNA: TGCAGTGCTACCCGCGAGGATACGCAGTATTTT. Translation gives CSATREDTQYF.

The genes are TRBV6-9 and TRBJ1-4, with a possible D match to TRBD1 (5 bases). Trimming pared 3 bases from V and 7 bases from J, leaving 12 bases between. CDR1 is MNHGY and CDR2 is SVAAGI in the germline V gene. There are 14 residues in the CDR3. CDR3 in DNA: TGTGCCAGCAGTTACCGGGACTTCGGTGAAAAACTGTTTTTT. As protein: CASSYRDFGEKLFF.

This clone was seen a few times. The chain carries TRBV4-1 and TRBJ1-2; D remains ambiguous. The germline V gene has CDR1 MGHRA and CDR2 YSYEKL. The CDR3 sequence is 15 residues long. V gave up 4 bases and J gave up 3 bases, with 15 bases separating them. In DNA form, the CDR3 reads TGCGCCAGCAGCCGAAGACATATGGAGGACTATGGCTACACCTTC. Translated: CASSRRHMEDYGYTF.

This chain links TRBV7-2 with TRBJ2-7, with 12 bases matching TRBD2. The germline V gene encodes CDR1 SGHTA and CDR2 FQGNSA. The junction had 16 bases not matched to a gene; V was cut back by 4 bases and J by 3 bases. The CDR3 sequence is 19 residues long. The CDR3 region is CASSSPRGLAGGNYYEQYF. CDR3 nucleotide sequence: TGTGCCAGCAGCTCCCCTCGAGGGCTAGCGGGAGGGAACTACTACGAGCAGTACTTC.

The J gene is TRBJ1-5, the V gene TRBV28, with TRBD1 as a possible D gene (6 bases). Trimming removed 5 bases at V and 0 bases at J, with 11 bases between. The CDR3 has 15 amino acids. CDR1 is MDHEN, CDR2 SYDVKM, per germline. The chain's CDR3 is CASSVGGGSNQPQHF. CDR3 coding DNA: TGTGCCAGCAGTGTAGGGGGGGGTAGCAATCAGCCCCAGCATTTT.

This clone was seen a single time. The rearrangement uses TRBV7-9 and TRBJ1-1; TRBD1 might be the D (6 bases). The CDR3 is 14 residues long. The germline V gene encodes CDR1 SEHNR and CDR2 FQNEAQ (reference sequence). V gave up 4 bases and J gave up 5 bases, with 14 bases separating them. The CDR3 nucleotides are TGTGCCAGCAGCTACAGTACAGGGCGGACTGAAGCTTTCTTT. The encoded protein is CASSYSTGRTEAFF.

This sequence joins TRBV6-6 and TRBJ2-2, with D unresolved. CDR3 length: 13 amino acids. Per germline, CDR1 MNHNY and CDR2 SVGAGI (reference sequence). V was clipped by 4 bases and J by 2 bases, with 5 bases between them. This chain's CDR3 is CASSSHNTGELFF. The CDR3, as DNA: TGTGCCAGCAGTTCTCACAACACCGGGGAGCTGTTTTTT.

The chain is built from TRBV30 and TRBJ1-5; no clear D. Trimming stripped 0 bases from V and 4 bases from J, with 7 bases between. The CDR3 spans 13 residues. Germline V CDR1 and CDR2: GTSNPN, SVGIG (reference sequence). The CDR3 DNA reads as TGTGCCTGGAGTGTAGAAGGGAATCAGCCCCAGCATTTT. Protein product: CAWSVEGNQPQHF.

J is TRBJ1-5 and V is TRBV10-3; TRBD1 is a possible D gene (5 bases). Germline lookup yields CDR1 ENHRY and CDR2 SYGVKD. CDR3 length: 14 amino acids. V lost 6 bases, J lost 4 bases, and 13 bases lay in between. The CDR3 reads CAIRRGLGNQPQHF. The CDR3 coding sequence is TGTGCCATCAGGCGGGGGTTGGGGAATCAGCCCCAGCATTTT.

The chain carries TRBV5-4 and TRBJ2-7, with TRBD1 as a possible D gene (6 bases). Per the germline V gene, CDR1 is SGHNT and CDR2 is YYREEE (reference sequence). The CDR3 totals 15 residues. V lost 4 bases and J 5 bases, leaving 19 bases between the germline ends. CDR3 region: CASSLIQQGAHEQYF. DNA for the CDR3: TGTGCCAGCAGCCTAATCCAACAGGGCGCCCACGAGCAGTACTTC. Complete variable domain (other parts from reference TRBV5-4 and TRBJ2-7): ETGVTQSPTHLIKTRGQQVTLRCSSQSGHNTVSWYQQALGQGPQFIFQYYREEENGRGNFPPRFSGLQFPNYSSELNVNALELDDSALYLCASSLIQQGAHEQYFGPGTRLTVT.

The V and J genes are TRBV21-1 and TRBJ1-2. TRBV21-1 counts as a pseudogene. This CDR3 has 13 residues. This CDR3 is CASSFRVVYGYTF. CDR3 DNA sequence: TGTGCCAGCAGTTTCCGAGTCGTCTATGGCTACACCTTC.

The V and J genes are TRBV28 and TRBJ1-4; the D gene is possibly TRBD1 (6 bases). The V gene lost 8 bases and the J gene lost 0 bases, with 19 bases spanning the gap. CDR3 length: 17 residues. CDR1 is MDHEN, CDR2 SYDVKM, per germline. The chain's CDR3 is CASFSGGFDATNEKLFF. The CDR3 DNA follows: TGTGCCAGCTTCTCCGGGGGCTTCGATGCAACTAATGAAAAACTGTTTTTT.

This clone was counted between two and nine times. J is TRBJ1-4 and V is TRBV7-6; D remains unclear. CDR3 length: 14 amino acids. Germline V CDR1 and CDR2: SGHVS, FNYEAQ. Between the trimmed V and J ends, which lost 4 bases and 0 bases, there was a span of 6 bases. The CDR3 region is CASSSVATNEKLFF. In nucleotides, the CDR3 is TGTGCCAGCAGCTCGGTAGCAACTAATGAAAAACTGTTTTTT.

The chain is built from TRBV6-1 and TRBJ2-1; 12 positions agree with TRBD2. This CDR3 is 15 amino acids long. V trimming: 6 bases; J trimming: 8 bases; junction bases outside the gene matches: 8. The germline gives CDR1 MNHNS, CDR2 SASEGT. In DNA form, the CDR3 reads TGTGCCAGCAGGATACTAGCGGGAGGATTCGATGAGCAGTTCTTC. It yields the protein CASRILAGGFDEQFF.

V usage is TRBV7-2 and J usage is TRBJ1-2; a weak D match, TRBD1 (6 bases). Germline CDR1 reads SGHTA; CDR2 reads FQGNSA. The CDR3 extends over 14 amino acids. The V end was cut by 1 base, the J end by 6 bases, with 12 bases between. The chain's CDR3 is CASSLGGTTHGYTF. CDR3 nucleotide sequence: TGTGCCAGCAGCTTAGGTGGGACAACCCATGGCTACACCTTC. Full variable domain (outside the CDR3, taken from reference TRBV7-2 and TRBJ1-2): GAGVSQSPSNKVTEKGKDVELRCDPISGHTALYWYRQSLGQGLEFLIYFQGNSAPDKSGLPSDRFSAERTGGSVSTLTIQRTQQEDSAVYLCASSLGGTTHGYTFGSGTRLTVV.

The chain has TRBV2 and TRBJ1-2; D ambiguous. There are 12 residues in the CDR3. Per germline, CDR1 SNHLY and CDR2 FYNNEI. With 6 bases removed from V and 0 bases from J, the gap between germline ends came to 5 bases. The chain's CDR3 is CASRRANYGYTF. CDR3 sequence (DNA): TGTGCCAGCAGAAGAGCTAACTATGGCTACACCTTC.

The chain joins TRBV9 to TRBJ2-3; 10 nucleotides agree with TRBD2. Trimming at V came to 4 bases and at J to 3 bases, leaving 5 bases not matched to a gene. CDR1 and CDR2 (germline): SGDLS, YYNGEE. The CDR3 spans 15 residues. The CDR3 sequence: CASSILAGRTDTQYF. The CDR3 coding sequence is TGTGCCAGCAGCATACTAGCGGGAAGGACAGATACGCAGTATTTT.

The chain employs TRBV11-2 and TRBJ2-1; TRBD2 aligns across 14 bases. The germline V gene has CDR1 SGHAT and CDR2 FQNNGV. The CDR3 is 18 amino acids. J was trimmed by 1 base and V by 5 bases; bases with no gene match: 7. The CDR3 sequence is CASSPGGLAGESYNEQFF. The DNA for the CDR3 is TGTGCCAGCAGCCCAGGGGGACTAGCGGGAGAGTCCTACAATGAGCAGTTCTTC.

A single count supports this clone. This rearrangement joins TRBV25-1 to TRBJ2-3, with TRBD1 identical over 11 bases. V shed 3 bases and J 5 bases; nucleotides not matched to a gene: 10. The germline CDR1 and CDR2 sequences are MGHDK and SYGVNS. This CDR3 is built from 17 residues. CDR3 sequence reads: CASSDSRTGGEKDTQYF. CDR3 nucleotide sequence: TGTGCCAGCAGTGATTCCAGGACAGGGGGCGAGAAAGATACGCAGTATTTT.

This chain connects TRBV6-5 to TRBJ2-2; 9 nucleotides align to TRBD1. The CDR3 has 14 residues. V dropped 5 bases and J dropped 4; count of bases not matched to a gene: 2. Germline V gene sequence: CDR1 MNHEY, CDR2 SVGAGI. In nucleotides, the CDR3 is TGTGCCAGCAGTACAGGGGGCCCCACCGGGGAGCTGTTTTTT. Protein sequence: CASSTGGPTGELFF.

This chain links TRBV4-1 with TRBJ1-5; D is perhaps TRBD1 (6 bases). CDR3 size: 16 residues. Trimming left V 0 bases short and J 11 bases short, with 20 bases between. Per the germline V gene, CDR1 is MGHRA and CDR2 is YSYEKL. The CDR3 is CASSQELGQLLMAQHF. The CDR3 DNA follows: TGCGCCAGCAGCCAAGAGCTAGGACAGTTATTAATGGCCCAGCATTTT.

V and J are TRBV7-7 and TRBJ1-1; D not resolved. V lost 3 bases and J 1 base, leaving 6 bases between the germline ends. There are 13 residues in the CDR3. Per germline, CDR1 SSHAT and CDR2 FNYEAQ (reference sequence). DNA for the CDR3: TGTGCCAGCAGCTTCAGCGCGAACACTGAAGCTTTCTTT. Protein: CASSFSANTEAFF.

This clone occurred once. The rearrangement links TRBV7-9 to TRBJ1-6; D not certain. Trimming pared 5 bases from V and 8 bases from J, leaving 4 bases between. Per the germline V gene, CDR1 is SEHNR and CDR2 is FQNEAQ (reference sequence). CDR3 length: 11 amino acids. CDR3 nucleotide sequence: TGTGCCAGCAGCCCCTATTCACCCCTCCACTTT. Translating gives CASSPYSPLHF.

The chain links TRBV7-2 to TRBJ1-5; D possibly corresponds to TRBD1 (6 bases). Per the germline V gene, CDR1 is SGHTA and CDR2 is FQGNSA. The CDR3 length is 14 residues. V was cut by 5 bases and J by 3 bases, with 11 bases left in between. For the CDR3, the DNA is TGTGCCAGCAGCCCAGGGACAAACAATCAGCCCCAGCATTTT. Translating gives CASSPGTNNQPQHF.

The J gene is TRBJ2-3, the V gene TRBV6-4; 7 nucleotides align to TRBD2. This CDR3 spans 14 amino acids. With 8 bases clipped from V and 2 bases from J, the junction kept 7 bases outside the gene matches. The germline V gene encodes CDR1 MRHNA and CDR2 SNTAGT. The CDR3 here is CASAMGGDTDTQYF. CDR3 in DNA: TGTGCCAGCGCAATGGGGGGGGACACAGATACGCAGTATTTT.

The table lists this clone with a count of one. V and J are TRBV5-1 and TRBJ1-3, with D tentatively TRBD1 (6 bases). V was pared by 4 bases and J by 0 bases, with 11 bases between. CDR3 length: 15 amino acids. Germline CDR1 is SGHRS and CDR2 is YFSETQ. In nucleotides, the CDR3 is TGCGCCAGCAGCGACGGACAGTCCTCTGGAAACACCATATATTTT. Protein: CASSDGQSSGNTIYF.

In its sample, this clone was seen once. The chain carries TRBV28 and TRBJ2-2; D might be TRBD1 (6 bases). CDR3 length: 15 residues. Per the germline V gene, CDR1 is MDHEN and CDR2 is SYDVKM. The V gene lost 6 bases and the J gene lost 0 bases, with 11 bases spanning the gap. The CDR3 reads CASRMTGANTGELFF. Here the CDR3 DNA reads TGTGCCAGCAGGATGACAGGAGCGAACACCGGGGAGCTGTTTTTT.

This clone was seen only a few times. The genes are TRBV28 and TRBJ1-2, with D possibly matching TRBD1 (5 bases). The CDR3 consists of 15 residues. V gave up 7 bases and J gave up 2 bases, with 17 bases separating them. In germline, CDR1 is MDHEN, CDR2 SYDVKM. This chain's CDR3 is CASTPLGGVNYGYTF. The CDR3 region has the DNA TGTGCCAGCACCCCACTGGGGGGTGTCAACTATGGCTACACCTTC.

The chain joins TRBV5-8 to TRBJ2-7; tentatively, D is TRBD1 (5 bases). CDR3 length equals 15 residues. V lost 5 bases and J 4 bases, leaving 19 bases between the germline ends. The V gene's germline CDR1 is SGHTS and CDR2 YDEGEE. The CDR3 loop is CASRNTGPYMYEQYF. The DNA for the CDR3 is TGTGCCAGCAGAAATACAGGACCCTACATGTACGAGCAGTACTTC.